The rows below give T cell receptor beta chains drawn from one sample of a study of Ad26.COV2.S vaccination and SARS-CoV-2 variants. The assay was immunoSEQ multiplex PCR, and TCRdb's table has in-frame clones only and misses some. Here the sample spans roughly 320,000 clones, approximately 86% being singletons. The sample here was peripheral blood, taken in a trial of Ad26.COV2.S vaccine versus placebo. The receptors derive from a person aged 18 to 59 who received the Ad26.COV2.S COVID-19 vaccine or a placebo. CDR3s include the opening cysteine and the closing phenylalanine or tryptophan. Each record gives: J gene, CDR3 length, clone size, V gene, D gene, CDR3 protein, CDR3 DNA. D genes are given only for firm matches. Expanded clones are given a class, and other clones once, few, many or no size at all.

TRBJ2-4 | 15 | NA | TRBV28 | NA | CASSPPGLGRNIQYF | TGTGCCAGCAGTCCGCCGGGACTGGGAAGAAACATTCAGTACTTC
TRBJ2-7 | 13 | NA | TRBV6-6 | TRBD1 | CASNEQGSYEQYF | TGTGCCAGCAACGAACAGGGGTCCTACGAGCAGTACTTC
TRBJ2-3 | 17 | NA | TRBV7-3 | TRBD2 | CASSLTLAGSSTDTQYF | TGTGCCAGCAGCTTAACACTAGCGGGGTCTAGCACAGATACGCAGTATTTT
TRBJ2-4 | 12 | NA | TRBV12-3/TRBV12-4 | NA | CASSVDRNIQYF | TGTGCCAGCAGTGTGGACAGAAACATTCAGTACTTC
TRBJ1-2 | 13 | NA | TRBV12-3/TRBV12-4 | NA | CASSHAGLHGYTF | TGTGCCAGCAGCCACGCGGGACTTCATGGCTACACCTTC
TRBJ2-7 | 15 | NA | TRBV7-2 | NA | CASSLVSISSYEQYF | TGTGCCAGCAGCTTAGTCAGCATTAGCTCCTACGAGCAGTACTTC
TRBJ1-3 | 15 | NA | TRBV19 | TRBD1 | CASSTGGTARNTIYF | TGTGCCAGTAGTACCGGTGGGACAGCCAGAAACACCATATATTTT
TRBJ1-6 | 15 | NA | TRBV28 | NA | CASNQQSSYNSPLHF | TGTGCCAGCAATCAACAGAGCTCCTATAATTCACCCCTCCACTTT
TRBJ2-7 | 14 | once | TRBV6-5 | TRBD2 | CASSGGTYSYEQYF | TGTGCCAGCAGCGGGGGGACTTATTCCTACGAGCAGTACTTC
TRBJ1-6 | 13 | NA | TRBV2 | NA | CASTGYESSPLHF | TGTGCCAGCACCGGGTACGAAAGCTCACCCCTCCACTTT
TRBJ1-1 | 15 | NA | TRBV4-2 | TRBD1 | CASSQLDRGRDEAFF | TGTGCCAGCAGCCAACTGGACAGGGGAAGGGATGAAGCTTTCTTT
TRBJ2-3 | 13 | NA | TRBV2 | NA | CASSGPDRLKQYF | TGTGCCAGCAGTGGCCCTGACAGGCTAAAGCAGTATTTT
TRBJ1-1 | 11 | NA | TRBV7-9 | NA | CASSLEGWAFF | TGTGCCAGCAGCTTAGAAGGGTGGGCTTTCTTT
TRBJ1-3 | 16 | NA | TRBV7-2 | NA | CASSLGRMRAQNTIYF | TGTGCCAGCAGCTTAGGTCGGATGAGGGCGCAAAACACCATATATTTT
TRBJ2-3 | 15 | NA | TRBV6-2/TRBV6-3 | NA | CASSYFVGARDTQYF | TGTGCCAGCAGTTACTTCGTAGGGGCGCGGGATACGCAGTATTTT
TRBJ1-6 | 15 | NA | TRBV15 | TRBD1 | CATSIQQGGVSPLHF | TGTGCCACCAGCATCCAACAGGGGGGAGTTTCACCCCTCCACTTT
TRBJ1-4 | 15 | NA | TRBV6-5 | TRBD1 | CASIRVGTVNEKLFF | TGTGCCAGCATCCGGGTCGGGACAGTTAATGAAAAACTGTTTTTT
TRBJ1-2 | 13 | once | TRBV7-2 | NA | CASSLDSIYGYTF | TGTGCCAGCAGCTTAGATTCCATCTATGGCTACACCTTC
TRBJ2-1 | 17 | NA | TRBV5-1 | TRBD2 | CASSPGLAGASYNEQFF | TGCGCCAGCAGCCCCGGACTAGCGGGGGCGTCTTACAATGAGCAGTTCTTC
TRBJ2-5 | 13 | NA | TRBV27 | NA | CASSPFGRETQYF | TGTGCCAGCAGTCCGTTTGGTCGAGAGACCCAGTACTTC
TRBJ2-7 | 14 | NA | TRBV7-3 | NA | CASSRGDSPYEQYF | TGTGCCAGCAGTCGAGGGGACTCCCCCTACGAGCAGTACTTC
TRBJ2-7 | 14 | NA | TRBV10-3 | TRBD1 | CAISNLDRGYEQYF | TGTGCCATCAGTAACCTAGACAGGGGCTACGAGCAGTACTTC
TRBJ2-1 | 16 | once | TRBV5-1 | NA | CASSLVTESSYNEQFF | TGCGCCAGCAGCTTGGTGACGGAAAGCTCCTACAATGAGCAGTTCTTC
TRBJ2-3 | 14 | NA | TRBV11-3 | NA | CASSLGAATDTQYF | TGTGCCAGCAGCTTAGGGGCAGCCACAGATACGCAGTATTTT
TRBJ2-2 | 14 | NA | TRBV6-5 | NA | CASRPTGTGGELFF | TGTGCCAGCAGACCCACAGGGACGGGCGGGGAGCTGTTTTTT
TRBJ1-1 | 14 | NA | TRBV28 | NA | CASSLYGGNTEAFF | TGTGCCAGCAGTTTATACGGGGGGAACACTGAAGCTTTCTTT
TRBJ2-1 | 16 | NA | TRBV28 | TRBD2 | CASSPGGGYRRNEQFF | TGTGCCAGCAGTCCCGGGGGAGGGTATCGAAGGAATGAGCAGTTCTTC
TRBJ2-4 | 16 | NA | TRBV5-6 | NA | CASSLEKLAAKNIQYF | TGTGCCAGCAGCTTGGAAAAACTCGCAGCCAAAAACATTCAGTACTTC
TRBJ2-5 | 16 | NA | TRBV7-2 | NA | CASSPSGYTYQETQYF | TGTGCCAGCAGCCCGTCGGGCTACACGTACCAAGAGACCCAGTACTTC
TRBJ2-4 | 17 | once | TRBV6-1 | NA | CASSEVLGAAAKNIQYF | TGTGCCAGCAGTGAAGTGCTGGGGGCCGCAGCCAAAAACATTCAGTACTTC
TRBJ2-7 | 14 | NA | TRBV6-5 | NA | CASSPSWIAYEQYF | TGTGCCAGCAGTCCTAGCTGGATTGCCTACGAGCAGTACTTC
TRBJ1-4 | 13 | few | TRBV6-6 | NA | CASAGRELEKLFF | TGTGCCAGCGCGGGCCGTGAATTAGAAAAACTGTTTTTT
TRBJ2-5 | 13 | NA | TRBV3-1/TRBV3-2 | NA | CASSQRGEETQYF | TGTGCCAGCAGCCAGAGGGGGGAAGAGACCCAGTACTTC
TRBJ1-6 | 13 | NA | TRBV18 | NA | CASSVDRTSPLHF | TGTGCCAGCTCAGTTGACAGGACATCGCCCCTCCACTTT
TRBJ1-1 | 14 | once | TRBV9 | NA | CASSVASGNTEAFF | TGTGCCAGCAGCGTAGCTTCCGGGAACACTGAAGCTTTCTTT
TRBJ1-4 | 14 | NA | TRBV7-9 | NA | CASSRPGSNEKLFF | TGTGCCAGCAGCCGACCGGGGAGTAATGAAAAACTGTTTTTT
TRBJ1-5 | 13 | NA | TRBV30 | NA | CAWSLQGNQPQHF | TGTGCCTGGAGTCTCCAAGGCAATCAGCCCCAGCATTTT
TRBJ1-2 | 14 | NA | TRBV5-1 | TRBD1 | CASHPDRGAYGYTF | TGCGCCAGCCACCCTGACAGGGGAGCCTATGGCTACACCTTC
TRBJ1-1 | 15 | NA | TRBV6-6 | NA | CASSYSTLLKGWAFF | TGTGCCAGCAGTTACTCGACCCTTTTGAAGGGTTGGGCTTTCTTT
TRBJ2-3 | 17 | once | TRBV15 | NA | CATSGGVGTRHTDTQYF | TGTGCCACCAGCGGGGGAGTAGGGACTCGACACACAGATACGCAGTATTTT
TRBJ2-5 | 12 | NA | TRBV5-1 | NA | CASSGTLETQYF | TGCGCCAGCAGCGGAACATTAGAGACCCAGTACTTC
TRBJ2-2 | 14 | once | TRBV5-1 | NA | CASSPDTNTGELFF | TGCGCCAGCAGCCCAGACACAAACACCGGGGAGCTGTTTTTT
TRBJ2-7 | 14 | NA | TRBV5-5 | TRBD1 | CASSFSGGGYEQYF | TGTGCCAGCAGCTTCTCAGGGGGCGGGTACGAGCAGTACTTC
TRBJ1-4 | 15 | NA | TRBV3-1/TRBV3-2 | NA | CASSQFTGFGEKLFF | TGTGCCAGCAGCCAATTCACGGGTTTTGGTGAAAAACTGTTTTTT
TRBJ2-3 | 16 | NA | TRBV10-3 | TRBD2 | CAIRLTSGGGTDTQYF | TGTGCCATCAGGCTGACTAGCGGGGGGGGCACAGATACGCAGTATTTT
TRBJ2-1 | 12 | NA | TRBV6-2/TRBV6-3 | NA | CASSYLAFEQFF | TGTGCCAGCAGTTACTTGGCGTTTGAGCAGTTCTTC
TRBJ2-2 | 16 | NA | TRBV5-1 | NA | CASSPGIAANTGELFF | TGCGCCAGCAGCCCCGGGATAGCGGCGAACACCGGGGAGCTGTTTTTT
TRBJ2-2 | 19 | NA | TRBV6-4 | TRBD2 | CAIGDGLAGGPVSTGELFF | TGTGCCATCGGGGACGGGTTAGCGGGGGGGCCGGTTAGTACCGGGGAGCTGTTTTTT
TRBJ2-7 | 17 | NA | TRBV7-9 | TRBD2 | CASSLTLRTSAPEEQYF | TGTGCCAGCAGCTTAACCTTAAGGACTAGCGCCCCGGAGGAGCAGTACTTC
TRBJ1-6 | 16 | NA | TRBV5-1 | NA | CASSFWALRGNSPLHF | TGCGCCAGCAGCTTTTGGGCCCTCCGCGGGAATTCACCCCTCCACTTT
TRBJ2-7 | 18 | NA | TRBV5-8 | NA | CASSYTLTYGTFHYEQYF | TGTGCCAGCAGCTACACGTTGACCTACGGGACCTTTCACTACGAGCAGTACTTC
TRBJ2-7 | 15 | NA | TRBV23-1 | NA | CASSQSRPAPYEQYF | TGCGCCAGCAGTCAATCCCGGCCAGCCCCATACGAGCAGTACTTC
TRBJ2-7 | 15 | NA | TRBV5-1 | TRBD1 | CASSLGTGNSYEQYF | TGCGCCAGCAGCTTGGGGACAGGGAATTCCTACGAGCAGTACTTC
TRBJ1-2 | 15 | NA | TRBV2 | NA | CASSEEGGRYYGYTF | TGTGCCAGCAGTGAAGAAGGAGGGCGATATTATGGCTACACCTTC
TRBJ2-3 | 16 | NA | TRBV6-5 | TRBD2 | CASSYGAGGPPDTQYF | TGTGCCAGCAGTTACGGGGCGGGGGGCCCGCCAGATACGCAGTATTTT